This TCR beta chain is from a study of blood T cell repertoires in COVID-19. Background on the study: COVID-19 samples, acute and convalescent, were from the United States, Italy and Spain.

Measured with immunoSEQ multiplex PCR; TCRdb has only the in-frame clones, and not every one. The sample lists about 400,000 clones; roughly 91% were seen once. Symptom resolution, clearance, or two negative PCRs marked the recovered donors of Cohort 3. The ends were cut back, 2 bases at V and 1 base at J, with 11 bases in the middle. Germline-derived CDR1 and CDR2 are GTSNPN and SVGIG (reference sequence). The CDR3 extends over 14 amino acids. The sample holds a few counts of this clone. This clonotype was sampled from a woman aged 25-40 years who had recovered from COVID-19. The chain employs TRBV30 and TRBJ1-1, with a weak D call TRBD1 (5 bases). Sequenced: PBMCs or T cells enriched from blood (not recorded which). Written as DNA, the CDR3 is TGTGCCTGGAGTTTCGGAGGGGCGAACACTGAAGCTTTCTTT. Its protein product is CAWSFGGANTEAFF.